The source of this T cell receptor beta chain is a study of early T cells in non-severe SARS-CoV-2 infection. On the study more broadly: Unpaired chains resulted from sequencing bulk RNA of unsorted whole blood. General observations from the study: Lookups in VDJdb leaned toward anti-spike CD8 responses and missed private and CD4 specificities.

Each CDR3 protein is one row after TCRdb ran MiXCR on the 5' RACE reads. The table has 80,000 to 95,000 distinct CDR3 sequences, around 13% seen once. This clonotype was seen repeatedly, ten times or more. Its target is not known. The sequence was collected from an adult who was a healthcare worker with PCR-confirmed SARS-CoV-2 infection or an uninfected control (not recorded which). What was sequenced was whole blood.

DNA for the CDR3: TGCAGCGTTTTTCGCGGGGGCTACACCTTC. It translates to CSVFRGGYTF. The J gene is TRBJ1-2, the V gene TRBV29-1; unclear D gene. CDR1 SQVTM and CDR2 ANQGSEA come from the germline V gene. The CDR3 spans 10 residues. Deletions cut 5 bases from V and 8 bases from J, with 9 bases between.